This T cell receptor beta chain was found in a study of CD8+CD57+ T cells in acquired aplastic anemia. Study-level background: DNA recovered from sorted CD4+ and CD8+ cells had a mean of approximately 3.4 ug. Study results and caveats: Almost 30 sequences, all CD8+ CDR3, were shared between patients and controls.

Investigators profiled TCR beta VDJ and CDR3 from genomic DNA template. TCRdb processed the reads anew with MiXCR; each CDR3 protein has one entry. Found here are about 180,000 distinct CDR3 sequences, roughly 60% of them singletons; the top ten hold more than 40%. This clonotype was detected a few times. Its target is not known. Sequencing was done on patients that had shown CD8+CD57+ cell expansion by flow cytometry. This CDR3 has 12 amino acids. The germline V and J ends were trimmed by 4 bases and 3 bases, with 7 bases remaining between them. Germline CDR1 and CDR2: SNHLY and FYNNEI. Sequencing used sorted CD4+, CD8+, or CD8+CD57+ T cells (not recorded which) from PBMCs. The clonotype was recovered from a human donor with aplastic anemia. V and J are TRBV2 and TRBJ2-7; D not resolved. The CDR3 DNA reads as TGTGCCAGCAGTGTGAACCACTACGAGCAGTACTTC. Protein: CASSVNHYEQYF.